This T cell receptor beta chain came from a study of graft-versus-host responses after intestinal transplantation. Study information: Multivisceral, liver-intestinal, or isolated intestinal transplants were received by the recipients. The recipients all started with anti-thymocyte globulin induction and then took tacrolimus and steroids for about three years. Study observations and caveats: There were GvH clones found in recipient marrow, and some of them appeared first in ileum or blood. Clonal ratios of graft-versus-host to host-versus-graft in allografts were high for patients exhibiting graft-donor T cell macrochimerism.

CDR1 and CDR2 from the germline V gene are MNHNS and SASEGT. The CDR3 contains 11 residues. Deletions cut 6 bases from V and 6 bases from J, with 6 bases between. TCRdb's copy holds only in-frame clones and misses some; the assay was immunoSEQ multiplex PCR. The sample shows about 130,000 clones, 92% of them seen only once. With regard to this clone: Antigen specificity is unknown.

The chain carries TRBV6-1 and TRBJ1-5; D remains unclear. This sequence was found in a human donor who received an intestinal transplant. The sample consisted of unstimulated CD4+ T cells sorted from spleen or lymph node cells, taken before intestinal transplant. CDR3 DNA: TGTGCCAGCAGAGCGGGTCAGCCCCAGCATTTT. Protein: CASRAGQPQHF.